This TCR beta chain was obtained from a study of cytotoxic CD8 clonotypes in ibrutinib-treated CLL. Study results and caveats: An increase in clonality occurred at ibrutinib response, followed by a return toward baseline at progression. Age-matched healthy donor levels were exceeded by baseline clonality, which tracked circulating CD8+ T-cell counts.

This clone has at least ten counts. Its antigen is unknown. The CDR3 spans 13 residues. Germline trimming cut 3 bases from V and 8 bases from J; bases unmatched to any gene: 3. Germline V gene data show CDR1 as SGHRS and CDR2 as YFSETQ. Sequenced by immunoSEQ multiplex PCR; TCRdb stores in-frame clones only, minus some. The sample holds some 150,000 clones, about 78% seen once. The chain links TRBV5-1 to TRBJ2-1; 9 nucleotides agree with TRBD2. The sequence came from a human donor with chronic lymphocytic leukemia. The sequences come from PBMCs, collected after 24 months of ibrutinib treatment. CDR3 loop: CASSSRLADEQFF. Here the CDR3 DNA reads TGCGCCAGCAGCTCCCGACTAGCGGATGAGCAGTTCTTC. The entire variable domain, with the rest obtained from reference TRBV5-1 and TRBJ2-1, is as follows: KAGVTQTPRYLIKTRGQQVTLSCSPISGHRSVSWYQQTPGQGLQFLFEYFSETQRNKGNFPGRFSGRQFSNSRSEMNVSTLELGDSALYLCASSSRLADEQFFGPGTRLTVL.